Below are 15 T cell receptor beta chains sequenced from a single sample in a study of blood T cell repertoires in COVID-19. The table came from immunoSEQ multiplex PCR; TCRdb's copy has only in-frame clones and leaves some out. The sample shows some 100,000 clones, 70% to 90% of them seen only once. Source material: peripheral blood. Every receptor here comes from a woman aged 80 or over with active COVID-19.

The chain uses TRBV7-3 and TRBJ2-3; tentative D call: TRBD1 (5 bases). Germline-derived CDR1 and CDR2 are SGHTA and FQGTGA. This CDR3 is built from 14 residues. V lost 3 bases, J lost 2 bases, and 9 bases lay in between. The CDR3 DNA is TGTGCCAGCAGCTTCTTGGGGCACACAGATACGCAGTATTTT. Amino acids: CASSFLGHTDTQYF.

The chain carries TRBV6-6 and TRBJ2-7; D perhaps matches TRBD1 (5 bases). Between the trimmed V and J ends, which lost 6 bases and 1 base, there was a span of 16 bases. Germline CDR1 and CDR2: MNHNY and SVGAGI (reference sequence). The CDR3 contains 15 residues. The CDR3 nucleotides read TGTGCCAGCAGCCACTTTTTCGACAGTTCCTACGAGCAGTACTTC. It codes for CASSHFFDSSYEQYF.

This clone appeared once. This chain uses TRBV27 with TRBJ2-1, with 12 bases lining up with TRBD2. Unmatched junction bases numbered 1, after V lost 0 bases and J lost 4 bases. Germline V gene lookup returns CDR1 MNHEY and CDR2 SMNVEV (reference sequence). The CDR3 has 16 amino acids. The CDR3 here is CASSLSGTSGYNEQFF. The CDR3 nucleotides are TGTGCCAGCAGTTTATCCGGGACTAGCGGGTACAATGAGCAGTTCTTC.

The rearrangement joins TRBV7-3 to TRBJ2-3; TRBD1 aligns across 8 bases. This CDR3 region has 15 residues. Trimming at V came to 2 bases and at J to 2 bases, leaving 3 bases not matched to a gene. Looked up from germline, CDR1 is SGHTA and CDR2 is FQGTGA. The CDR3 spells CASSLDRGNTDTQYF. CDR3 in DNA: TGTGCCAGCAGCTTAGACAGGGGTAACACAGATACGCAGTATTTT.

The chain carries TRBV6-2 or TRBV6-3 and TRBJ2-5, with no clear D. CDR1 and CDR2 from the germline V gene are MNHEY and SVGEGT. This CDR3 has 12 amino acids. Trimming left V 4 bases short and J 5 bases short, with 8 bases between. CDR3 residues: CASSFPVETQYF. The CDR3 DNA reads as TGTGCCAGCAGTTTTCCCGTGGAGACCCAGTACTTC.

This chain uses TRBV18 with TRBJ2-1, with 13 bases aligning to TRBD2. Germline assignment: CDR1 KGHSH and CDR2 LQKENI. V lost 3 bases, J lost 8 bases, and 4 bases stayed unmatched. The CDR3 is made up of 15 amino acids. CDR3 in DNA: TGTGCCAGCTCACCCGGACTAGCGGGAGCTGATGAGCAGTTCTTC. Translating it yields CASSPGLAGADEQFF.

The chain uses TRBV4-2 and TRBJ2-3; TRBD2 aligns across 7 bases. Germline V gene lookup returns CDR1 LGHNA and CDR2 YNFKEQ. V was pared by 0 bases and J by 4 bases, with 10 bases of the junction left unmatched. The CDR3 covers 17 residues. In DNA, the CDR3 is TGTGCCAGCAGCCAAGACTCAGTGGCTAGCGGCCCAGATACGCAGTATTTT. Amino acid sequence: CASSQDSVASGPDTQYF.

This sequence joins TRBV12-3 or TRBV12-4 and TRBJ2-7, with D uncertain. V lost 5 bases to trimming and J lost 1 base, with 6 bases between them. The CDR3 covers 12 residues. Written as DNA, the CDR3 is TGTGCCAGCAGTGGAGATTCCTACGAGCAGTACTTC. It encodes CASSGDSYEQYF.

This clone was observed a single time. V and J are TRBV7-2 and TRBJ2-3; 8 positions agree with TRBD2. The junction had 8 bases not matched to a gene; V was cut back by 4 bases and J by 2 bases. Germline V gives CDR1 SGHTA, CDR2 FQGNSA. The CDR3 has 16 amino acids. The chain's CDR3 is CASSSTGTRTTDTQYF. The CDR3 DNA follows: TGTGCCAGCAGCTCCACCGGGACTAGGACCACAGATACGCAGTATTTT.

This chain connects TRBV6-5 to TRBJ2-5, with D maybe TRBD1 (6 bases). The CDR3 extends over 15 amino acids. With 6 bases removed from V and 4 bases from J, the gap between germline ends came to 18 bases. CDR1 is MNHEY, CDR2 SVGAGI, per germline. CDR3 sequence (DNA): TGTGCCAGCAGCCCGGCCGCAGGGGTCGGAGAGACCCAGTACTTC. Residues: CASSPAAGVGETQYF.

V and J are TRBV5-4 and TRBJ2-7; 7 bases are a match to TRBD2. V dropped 4 bases and J dropped 2; count of bases not matched to a gene: 6. The CDR3 totals 14 residues. Germline lookup yields CDR1 SGHNT and CDR2 YYREEE (reference sequence). For the CDR3, the DNA is TGTGCCAGCAGCCGCGGGGGTTTTACCTACGAGCAGTACTTC. Translation gives CASSRGGFTYEQYF.

CDR3 in amino acids: CASSQNLYHSNSPLHF. The CDR3, as DNA: TGTGCCAGCAGCCAAAACTTATATCACTCCAATTCACCCCTCCACTTT. V usage is TRBV7-2 and J usage is TRBJ1-6; D unclear. V was pared by 5 bases and J by 7 bases, with 18 bases between. The CDR3 covers 16 residues. Germline assignment: CDR1 SGHTA and CDR2 FQGNSA.

The chain carries TRBV4-3 and TRBJ2-3; TRBD2 agrees at 14 bases. Trimming at V came to 1 base and at J to 6 bases, leaving 0 bases not matched to a gene. In germline, CDR1 is LGHNA, CDR2 YSLEER. The CDR3 is made up of 15 amino acids. Here the CDR3 DNA reads TGCGCCAGCAGCCAAGGACTAGCGGGGGGGGATACGCAGTATTTT. Translating gives CASSQGLAGGDTQYF.

V usage is TRBV7-2 and J usage is TRBJ2-1, with 9 bases identical to TRBD2. Germline loops: CDR1 SGHTA, CDR2 FQGNSA. This CDR3 comprises 14 residues. The V and J ends lost 5 bases and 4 bases, in that order; junction bases with no gene match: 3. The CDR3 DNA reads TGTGCCAGCAGCCCCCTAGCGGGGTACAATGAGCAGTTCTTC. It translates to CASSPLAGYNEQFF.

This chain uses TRBV4-1 with TRBJ2-3, with D perhaps matching TRBD1 (5 bases). The germline CDR1 and CDR2 sequences are MGHRA and YSYEKL. The CDR3 is 17 amino acids. Trimming took 0 bases from V and 0 from J, leaving 13 bases between them. The CDR3 coding sequence is TGCGCCAGCAGCCAAGAGATGGGTGGACATAGCACAGATACGCAGTATTTT. Translating gives CASSQEMGGHSTDTQYF.